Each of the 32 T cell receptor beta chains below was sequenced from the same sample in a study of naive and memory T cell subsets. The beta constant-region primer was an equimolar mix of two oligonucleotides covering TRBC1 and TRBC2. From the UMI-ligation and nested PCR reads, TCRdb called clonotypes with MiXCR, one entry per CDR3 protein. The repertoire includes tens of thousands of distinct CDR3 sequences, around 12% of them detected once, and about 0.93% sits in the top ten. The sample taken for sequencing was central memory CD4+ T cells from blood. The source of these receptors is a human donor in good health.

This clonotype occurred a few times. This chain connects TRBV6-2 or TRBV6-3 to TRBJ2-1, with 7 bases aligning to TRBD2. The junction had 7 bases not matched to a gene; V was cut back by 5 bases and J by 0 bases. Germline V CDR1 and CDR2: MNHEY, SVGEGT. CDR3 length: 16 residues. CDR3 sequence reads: CASSPGGSSSYNEQFF. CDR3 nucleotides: TGTGCCAGCAGTCCCGGGGGGTCCAGCTCCTACAATGAGCAGTTCTTC.

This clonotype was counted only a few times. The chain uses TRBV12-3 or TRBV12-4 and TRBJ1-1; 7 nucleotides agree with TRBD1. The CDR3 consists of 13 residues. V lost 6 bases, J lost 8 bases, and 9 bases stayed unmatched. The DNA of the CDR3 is TGTGCCAGCAGAACAGGGGTTAGGACAGAAGCTTTCTTT. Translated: CASRTGVRTEAFF.

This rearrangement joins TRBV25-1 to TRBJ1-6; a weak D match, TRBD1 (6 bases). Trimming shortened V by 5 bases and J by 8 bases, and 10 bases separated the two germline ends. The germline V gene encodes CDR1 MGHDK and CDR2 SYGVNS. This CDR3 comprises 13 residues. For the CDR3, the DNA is TGTGCCAGCAGTCTACAGGGTTATTCACCCCTCCACTTT. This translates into CASSLQGYSPLHF.

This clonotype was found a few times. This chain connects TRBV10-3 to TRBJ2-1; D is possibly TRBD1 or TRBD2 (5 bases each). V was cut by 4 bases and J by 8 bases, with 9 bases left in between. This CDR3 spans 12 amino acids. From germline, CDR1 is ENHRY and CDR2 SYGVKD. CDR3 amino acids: CAISVRGDEQFF. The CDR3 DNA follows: TGTGCCATCAGTGTCAGAGGGGATGAGCAGTTCTTC.

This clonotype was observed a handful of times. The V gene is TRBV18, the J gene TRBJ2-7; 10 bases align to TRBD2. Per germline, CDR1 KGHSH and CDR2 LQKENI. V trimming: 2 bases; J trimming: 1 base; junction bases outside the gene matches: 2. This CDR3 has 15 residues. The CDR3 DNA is TGTGCCAGCTCACCAGAGCGGGAGGGTTCCTACGAGCAGTACTTC. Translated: CASSPEREGSYEQYF.

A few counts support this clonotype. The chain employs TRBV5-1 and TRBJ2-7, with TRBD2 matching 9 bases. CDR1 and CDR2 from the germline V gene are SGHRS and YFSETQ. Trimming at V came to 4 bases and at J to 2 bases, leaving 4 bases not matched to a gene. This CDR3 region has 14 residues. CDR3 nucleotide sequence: TGCGCCAGCAGCCGGACTAGCGAAGCCTACGAGCAGTACTTC. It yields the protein CASSRTSEAYEQYF.

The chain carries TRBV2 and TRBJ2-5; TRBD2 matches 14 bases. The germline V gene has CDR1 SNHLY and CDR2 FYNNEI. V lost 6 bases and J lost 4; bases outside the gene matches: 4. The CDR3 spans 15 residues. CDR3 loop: CASSGTSGRGETQYF. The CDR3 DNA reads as TGTGCCAGCAGCGGGACTAGCGGGAGAGGAGAGACCCAGTACTTC.

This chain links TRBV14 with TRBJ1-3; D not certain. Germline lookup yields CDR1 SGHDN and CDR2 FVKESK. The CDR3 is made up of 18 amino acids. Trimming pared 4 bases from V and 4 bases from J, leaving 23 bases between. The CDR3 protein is CASSPWGRGEAEGNTIYF. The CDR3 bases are TGTGCCAGCAGCCCGTGGGGAAGAGGAGAAGCGGAAGGAAACACCATATATTTT.

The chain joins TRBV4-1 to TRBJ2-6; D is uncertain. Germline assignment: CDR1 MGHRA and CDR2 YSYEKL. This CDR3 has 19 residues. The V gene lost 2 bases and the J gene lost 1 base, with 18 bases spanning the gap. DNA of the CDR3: TGCGCCAGCAGCCAATTTGAGTATCCAACTAAATCTGGGGCCAACGTCCTGACTTTC. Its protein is CASSQFEYPTKSGANVLTF.

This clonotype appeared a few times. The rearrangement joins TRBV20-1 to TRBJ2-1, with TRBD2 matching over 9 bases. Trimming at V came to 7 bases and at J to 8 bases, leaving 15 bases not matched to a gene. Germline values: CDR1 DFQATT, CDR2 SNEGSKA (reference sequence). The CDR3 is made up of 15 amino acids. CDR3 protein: CSVSPPSGESYEQFF. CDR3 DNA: TGCAGTGTTAGCCCACCTAGCGGGGAATCGTATGAGCAGTTCTTC.

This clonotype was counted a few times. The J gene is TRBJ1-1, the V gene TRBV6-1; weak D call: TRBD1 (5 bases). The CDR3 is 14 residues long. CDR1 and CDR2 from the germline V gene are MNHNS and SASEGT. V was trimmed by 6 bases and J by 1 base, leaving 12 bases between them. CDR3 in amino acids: CASRAGGPNTEAFF. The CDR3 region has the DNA TGTGCCAGCAGGGCCGGGGGACCGAACACTGAAGCTTTCTTT.

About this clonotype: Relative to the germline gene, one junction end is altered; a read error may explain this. The chain's CDR3 is CATSRRAGGQETRYF. The CDR3 nucleotides read TGTGCCACCAGCAGACGAGCGGGAGGGCAAGAGACCCGGTACTTC. The chain recombines TRBV15 with TRBJ2-5; TRBD2 aligns across 10 bases. The CDR3 totals 15 residues. CDR1 and CDR2 (germline): LNHNV, YYDKDF (reference sequence).

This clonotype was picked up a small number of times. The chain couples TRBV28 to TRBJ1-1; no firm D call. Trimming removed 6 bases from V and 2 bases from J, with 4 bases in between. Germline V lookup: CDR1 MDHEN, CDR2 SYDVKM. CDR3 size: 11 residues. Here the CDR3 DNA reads TGTGCCAGCAGCGGCAACACTGAAGCTTTCTTT. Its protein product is CASSGNTEAFF.

The CDR3 protein is CASSLSGRNTGELFF. The DNA of the CDR3 is TGTGCCAGCAGCCTGAGCGGGAGAAATACCGGGGAGCTGTTTTTT. The chain is built from TRBV7-2 and TRBJ2-2, with TRBD2 matching 8 bases. There are 15 residues in the CDR3. CDR1 is SGHTA and CDR2 is FQGNSA in the germline V gene. V was clipped by 5 bases and J by 5 bases; unmatched bases: 7.

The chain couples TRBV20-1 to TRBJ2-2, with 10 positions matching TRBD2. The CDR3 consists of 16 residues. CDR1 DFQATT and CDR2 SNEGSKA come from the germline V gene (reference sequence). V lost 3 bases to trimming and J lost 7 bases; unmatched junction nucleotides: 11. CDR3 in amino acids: CSASEAAGGWNGELFF. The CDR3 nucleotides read TGCAGTGCTAGCGAAGCAGCGGGAGGGTGGAACGGGGAGCTGTTTTTT.

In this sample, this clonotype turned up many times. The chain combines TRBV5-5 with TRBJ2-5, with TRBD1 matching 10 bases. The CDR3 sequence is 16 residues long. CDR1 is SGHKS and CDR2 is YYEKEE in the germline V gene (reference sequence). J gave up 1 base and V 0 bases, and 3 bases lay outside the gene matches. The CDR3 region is CASSLAWTGGQETQYF. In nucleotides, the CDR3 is TGTGCCAGCAGCTTGGCTTGGACAGGGGGCCAAGAGACCCAGTACTTC.

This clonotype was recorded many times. The CDR3 spells CSASRVQGASYEQYF. DNA of the CDR3: TGCAGTGCTAGCCGAGTGCAGGGGGCCTCCTACGAGCAGTACTTC. The chain has TRBV20-1 and TRBJ2-7; TRBD1 agrees at 8 bases. V shed 3 bases and J 0 bases; nucleotides not matched to a gene: 7. The germline V gene has CDR1 DFQATT and CDR2 SNEGSKA (reference sequence). This CDR3 contains 15 residues.

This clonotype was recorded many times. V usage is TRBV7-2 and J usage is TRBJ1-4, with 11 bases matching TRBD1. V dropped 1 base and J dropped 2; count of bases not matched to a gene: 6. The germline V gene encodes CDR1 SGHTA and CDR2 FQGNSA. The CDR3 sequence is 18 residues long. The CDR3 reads CASSLDPWDRGTNEKLFF. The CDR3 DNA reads TGTGCCAGCAGCTTAGATCCATGGGACAGGGGGACTAATGAAAAACTGTTTTTT.

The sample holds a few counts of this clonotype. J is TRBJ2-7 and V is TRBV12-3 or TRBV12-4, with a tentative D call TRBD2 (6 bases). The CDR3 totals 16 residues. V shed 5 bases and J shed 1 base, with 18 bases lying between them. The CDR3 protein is CASSLYSAGTSYEQYF. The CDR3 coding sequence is TGTGCCAGCAGTCTTTATTCGGCAGGGACTTCCTACGAGCAGTACTTC.

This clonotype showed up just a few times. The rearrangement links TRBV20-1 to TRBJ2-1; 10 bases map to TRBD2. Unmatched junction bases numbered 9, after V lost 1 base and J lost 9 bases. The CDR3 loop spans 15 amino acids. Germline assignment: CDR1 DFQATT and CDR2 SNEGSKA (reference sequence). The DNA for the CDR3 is TGCAGTGCTAGAGGCCCAGCGGGAGGGGCGGGTGAGCAGTTCTTC. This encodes CSARGPAGGAGEQFF.

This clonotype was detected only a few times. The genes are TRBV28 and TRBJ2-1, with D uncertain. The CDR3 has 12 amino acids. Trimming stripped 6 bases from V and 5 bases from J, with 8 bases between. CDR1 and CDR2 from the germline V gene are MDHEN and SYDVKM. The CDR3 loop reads CASSSNNNEQFF. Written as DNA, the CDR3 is TGTGCCAGCAGCTCCAACAACAATGAGCAGTTCTTC.

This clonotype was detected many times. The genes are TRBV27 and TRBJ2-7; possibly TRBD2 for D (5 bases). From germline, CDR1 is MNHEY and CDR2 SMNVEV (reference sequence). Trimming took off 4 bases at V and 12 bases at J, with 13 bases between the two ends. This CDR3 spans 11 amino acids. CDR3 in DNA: TGTGCCAGCAGTTCGGGCCCGAGGGCGTACTTC. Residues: CASSSGPRAYF.

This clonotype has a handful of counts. The DNA of the CDR3 is TGCAGCGTCAAAGGGACTAGCGGGAGGGCTTCAGATACGCAGTATTTT. Protein: CSVKGTSGRASDTQYF. This chain joins TRBV29-1 and TRBJ2-3; TRBD2 agrees at 16 bases. Per germline, CDR1 SQVTM and CDR2 ANQGSEA. After removal of 6 bases from V and 4 bases from J, the junction contained 7 bases not matched to a gene. The CDR3 contains 16 residues.

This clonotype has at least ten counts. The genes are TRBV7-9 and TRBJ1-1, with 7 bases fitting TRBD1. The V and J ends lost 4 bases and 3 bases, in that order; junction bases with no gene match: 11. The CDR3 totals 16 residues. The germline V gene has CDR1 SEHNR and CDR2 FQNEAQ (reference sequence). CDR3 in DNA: TGTGCCAGCAGCTCCACCTGGAGGGGGCGAGACACTGAAGCTTTCTTT. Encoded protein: CASSSTWRGRDTEAFF.

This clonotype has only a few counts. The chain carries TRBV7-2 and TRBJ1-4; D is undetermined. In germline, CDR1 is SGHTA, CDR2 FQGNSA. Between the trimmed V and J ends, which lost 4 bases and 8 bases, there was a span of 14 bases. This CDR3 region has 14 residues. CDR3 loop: CASSSAYLREKLFF. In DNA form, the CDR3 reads TGTGCCAGCAGCTCCGCGTACCTCCGGGAAAAACTGTTTTTT. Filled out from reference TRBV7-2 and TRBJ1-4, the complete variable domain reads GAGVSQSPSNKVTEKGKDVELRCDPISGHTALYWYRQSLGQGLEFLIYFQGNSAPDKSGLPSDRFSAERTGGSVSTLTIQRTQQEDSAVYLCASSSAYLREKLFFGSGTQLSVL.

The CDR3 bases are TGCGCCAGCAGCGCGATGGGACAGGGTAAAGAGACCCAGTACTTC. Translation gives CASSAMGQGKETQYF. The V call is TRBV5-1, the J call TRBJ2-5; TRBD1 agrees at 9 bases. Trimming took 4 bases from V and 3 from J; bases not matched to a gene: 7. The CDR3 length is 15 residues. Germline CDR1 SGHRS, CDR2 YFSETQ. The variable domain in full, completed from reference TRBV5-1 and TRBJ2-5, reads KAGVTQTPRYLIKTRGQQVTLSCSPISGHRSVSWYQQTPGQGLQFLFEYFSETQRNKGNFPGRFSGRQFSNSRSEMNVSTLELGDSALYLCASSAMGQGKETQYFGPGTRLLVL.

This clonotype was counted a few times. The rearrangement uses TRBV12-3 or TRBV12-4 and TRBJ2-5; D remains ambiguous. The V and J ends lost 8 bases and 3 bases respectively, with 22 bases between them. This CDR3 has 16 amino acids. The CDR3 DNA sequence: TGTGCCAGCCGAATCCTAGGCGGAGATTCAAAAGAGACCCAGTACTTC. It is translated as CASRILGGDSKETQYF.

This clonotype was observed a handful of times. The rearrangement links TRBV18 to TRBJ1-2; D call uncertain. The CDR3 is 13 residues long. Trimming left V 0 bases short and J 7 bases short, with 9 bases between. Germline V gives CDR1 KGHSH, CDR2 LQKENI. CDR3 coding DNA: TGTGCCAGCTCACCACCCGGGAGGGCTGGCTACACCTTC. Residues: CASSPPGRAGYTF.

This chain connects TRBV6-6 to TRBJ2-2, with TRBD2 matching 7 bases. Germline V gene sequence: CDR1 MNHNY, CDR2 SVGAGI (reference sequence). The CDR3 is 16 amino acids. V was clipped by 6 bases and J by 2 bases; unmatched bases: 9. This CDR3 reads CASSPPGGSNTGELFF. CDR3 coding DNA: TGTGCCAGCAGCCCTCCGGGCGGGAGTAACACCGGGGAGCTGTTTTTT.

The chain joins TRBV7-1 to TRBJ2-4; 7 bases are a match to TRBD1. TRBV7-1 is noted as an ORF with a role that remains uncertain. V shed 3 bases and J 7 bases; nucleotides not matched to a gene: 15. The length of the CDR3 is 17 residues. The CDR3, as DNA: TGTGCCAGCAGCTCCCCGGGACAGAAGACCCTCGGGAACATTCAGTACTTC. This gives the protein CASSSPGQKTLGNIQYF.

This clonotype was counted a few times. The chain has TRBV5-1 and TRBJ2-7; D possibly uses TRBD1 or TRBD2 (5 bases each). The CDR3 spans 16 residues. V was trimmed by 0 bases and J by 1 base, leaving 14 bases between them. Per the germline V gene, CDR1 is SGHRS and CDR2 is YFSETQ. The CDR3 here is CASSLGGKSRSYEQYF. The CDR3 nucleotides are TGCGCCAGCAGCTTGGGGGGGAAATCGCGGTCCTACGAGCAGTACTTC.

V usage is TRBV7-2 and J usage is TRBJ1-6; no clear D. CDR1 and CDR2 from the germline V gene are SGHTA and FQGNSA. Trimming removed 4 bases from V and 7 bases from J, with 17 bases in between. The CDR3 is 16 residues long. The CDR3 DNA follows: TGTGCCAGCAGCTCCTTTACGGGCCCTGGAAATTCACCCCTCCACTTT. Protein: CASSSFTGPGNSPLHF. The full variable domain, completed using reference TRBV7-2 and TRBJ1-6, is GAGVSQSPSNKVTEKGKDVELRCDPISGHTALYWYRQSLGQGLEFLIYFQGNSAPDKSGLPSDRFSAERTGGSVSTLTIQRTQQEDSAVYLCASSSFTGPGNSPLHFGNGTRLTVT.